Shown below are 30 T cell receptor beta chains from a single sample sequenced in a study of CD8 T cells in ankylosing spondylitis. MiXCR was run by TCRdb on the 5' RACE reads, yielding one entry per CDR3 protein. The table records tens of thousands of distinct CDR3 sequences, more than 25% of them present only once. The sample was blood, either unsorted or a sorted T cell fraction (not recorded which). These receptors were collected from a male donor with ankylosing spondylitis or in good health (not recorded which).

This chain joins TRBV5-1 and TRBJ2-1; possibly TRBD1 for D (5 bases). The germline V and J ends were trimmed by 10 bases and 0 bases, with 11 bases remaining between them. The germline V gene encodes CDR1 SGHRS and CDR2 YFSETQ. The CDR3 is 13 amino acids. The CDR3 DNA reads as TGCGCCTCCCGAGACAGCTCCTACAATGAGCAGTTCTTC. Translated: CASRDSSYNEQFF.

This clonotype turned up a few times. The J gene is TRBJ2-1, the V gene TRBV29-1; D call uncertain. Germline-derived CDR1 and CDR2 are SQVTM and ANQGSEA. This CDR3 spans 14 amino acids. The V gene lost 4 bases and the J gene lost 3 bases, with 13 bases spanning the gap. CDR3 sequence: CSVGKGIIYNEQFF. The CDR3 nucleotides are TGCAGCGTTGGTAAGGGCATAATCTACAATGAGCAGTTCTTC.

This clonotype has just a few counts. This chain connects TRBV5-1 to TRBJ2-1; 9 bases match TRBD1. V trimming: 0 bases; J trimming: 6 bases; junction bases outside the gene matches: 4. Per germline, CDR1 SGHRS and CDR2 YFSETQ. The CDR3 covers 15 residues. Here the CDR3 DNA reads TGCGCCAGCAGCTTGGGGGACAGGGAGGGCAATGAGCAGTTCTTC. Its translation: CASSLGDREGNEQFF.

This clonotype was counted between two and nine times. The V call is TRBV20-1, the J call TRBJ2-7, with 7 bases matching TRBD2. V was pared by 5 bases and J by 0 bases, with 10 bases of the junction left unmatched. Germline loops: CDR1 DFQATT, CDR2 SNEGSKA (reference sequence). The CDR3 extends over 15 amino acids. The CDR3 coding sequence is TGCAGTGCTTGCCGAGCGGGGTTAAGCTCCTACGAGCAGTACTTC. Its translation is CSACRAGLSSYEQYF.

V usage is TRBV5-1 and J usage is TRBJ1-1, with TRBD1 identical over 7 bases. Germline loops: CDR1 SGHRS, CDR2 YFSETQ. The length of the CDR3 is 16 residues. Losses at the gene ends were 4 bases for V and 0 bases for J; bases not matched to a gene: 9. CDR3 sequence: CASSLRDSIVNTEAFF. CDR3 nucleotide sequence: TGCGCCAGCAGCCTCCGGGACAGTATTGTGAACACTGAAGCTTTCTTT.

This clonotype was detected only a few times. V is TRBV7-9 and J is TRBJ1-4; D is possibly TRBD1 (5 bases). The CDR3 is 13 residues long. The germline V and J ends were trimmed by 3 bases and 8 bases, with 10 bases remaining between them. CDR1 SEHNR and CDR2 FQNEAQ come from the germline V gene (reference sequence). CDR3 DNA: TGTGCCAGCAGCTTTGACAGTAACGAAAAACTGTTTTTT. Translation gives CASSFDSNEKLFF.

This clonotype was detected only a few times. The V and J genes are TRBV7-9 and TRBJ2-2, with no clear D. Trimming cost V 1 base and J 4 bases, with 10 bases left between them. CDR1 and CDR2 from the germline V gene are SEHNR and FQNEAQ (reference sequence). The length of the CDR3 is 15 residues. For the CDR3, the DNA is TGTGCCAGCAGCTTAGGATCCAGCTCCACCGGGGAGCTGTTTTTT. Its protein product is CASSLGSSSTGELFF.

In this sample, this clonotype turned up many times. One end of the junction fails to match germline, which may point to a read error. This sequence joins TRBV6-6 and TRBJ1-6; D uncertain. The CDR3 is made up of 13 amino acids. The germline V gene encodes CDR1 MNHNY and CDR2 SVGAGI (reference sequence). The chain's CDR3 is CATSLTYNSPLHF. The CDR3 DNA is TGTGCCACCAGTTTAACCTATAATTCACCCCTCCACTTT.

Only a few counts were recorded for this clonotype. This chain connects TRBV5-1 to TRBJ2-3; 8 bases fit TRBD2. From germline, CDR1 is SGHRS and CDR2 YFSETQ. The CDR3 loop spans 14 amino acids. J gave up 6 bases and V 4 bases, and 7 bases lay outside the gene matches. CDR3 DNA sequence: TGCGCCAGCAGCGTCGGGGGGGCCACGGATACGCAGTATTTT. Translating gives CASSVGGATDTQYF.

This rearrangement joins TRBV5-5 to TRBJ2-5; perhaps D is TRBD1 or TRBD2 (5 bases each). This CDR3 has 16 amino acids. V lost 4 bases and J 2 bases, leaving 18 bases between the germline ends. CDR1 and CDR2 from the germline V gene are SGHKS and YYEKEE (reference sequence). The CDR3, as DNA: TGTGCCAGCAGCACTCTCTCCGGGACCCGACAAGAGACCCAGTACTTC. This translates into CASSTLSGTRQETQYF.

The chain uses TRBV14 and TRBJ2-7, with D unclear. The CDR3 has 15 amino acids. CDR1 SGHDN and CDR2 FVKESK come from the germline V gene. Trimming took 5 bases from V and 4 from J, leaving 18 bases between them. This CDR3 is CASSGPSQATYEQYF. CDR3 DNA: TGTGCCAGCAGCGGACCAAGTCAAGCGACTTACGAGCAGTACTTC.

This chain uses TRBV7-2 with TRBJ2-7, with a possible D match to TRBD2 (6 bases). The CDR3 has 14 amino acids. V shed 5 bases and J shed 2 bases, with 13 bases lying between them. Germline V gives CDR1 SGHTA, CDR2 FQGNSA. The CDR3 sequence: CASSAGWGAYEQYF. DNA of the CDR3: TGTGCCAGCAGCGCCGGCTGGGGGGCCTACGAGCAGTACTTC. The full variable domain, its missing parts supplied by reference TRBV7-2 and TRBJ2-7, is GAGVSQSPSNKVTEKGKDVELRCDPISGHTALYWYRQSLGQGLEFLIYFQGNSAPDKSGLPSDRFSAERTGGSVSTLTIQRTQQEDSAVYLCASSAGWGAYEQYFGPGTRLTVT.

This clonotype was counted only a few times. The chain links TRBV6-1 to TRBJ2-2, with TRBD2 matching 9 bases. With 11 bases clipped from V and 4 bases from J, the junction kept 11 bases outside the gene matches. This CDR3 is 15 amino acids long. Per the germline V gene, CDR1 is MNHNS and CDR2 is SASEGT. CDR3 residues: CAASGGRVSTGELFF. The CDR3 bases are TGTGCCGCGAGCGGGGGGCGCGTAAGCACCGGGGAGCTGTTTTTT.

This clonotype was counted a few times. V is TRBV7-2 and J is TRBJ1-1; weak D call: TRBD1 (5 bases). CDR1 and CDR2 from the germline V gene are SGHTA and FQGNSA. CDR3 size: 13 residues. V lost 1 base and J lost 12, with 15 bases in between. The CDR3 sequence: CASSLGARQFPFF. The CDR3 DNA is TGTGCCAGCAGCTTAGGGGCCAGACAGTTCCCTTTCTTT.

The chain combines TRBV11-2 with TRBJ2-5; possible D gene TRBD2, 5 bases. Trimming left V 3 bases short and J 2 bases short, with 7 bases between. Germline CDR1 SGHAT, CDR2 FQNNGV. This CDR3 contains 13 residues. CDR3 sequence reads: CASSFGDQETQYF. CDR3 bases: TGTGCCAGCAGCTTCGGGGATCAAGAGACCCAGTACTTC. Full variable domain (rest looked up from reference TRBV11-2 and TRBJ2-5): EAGVAQSPRYKIIEKRQSVAFWCNPISGHATLYWYQQILGQGPKLLIQFQNNGVVDDSQLPKDRFSAERLKGVDSTLKIQPAKLEDSAVYLCASSFGDQETQYFGPGTRLLVL.

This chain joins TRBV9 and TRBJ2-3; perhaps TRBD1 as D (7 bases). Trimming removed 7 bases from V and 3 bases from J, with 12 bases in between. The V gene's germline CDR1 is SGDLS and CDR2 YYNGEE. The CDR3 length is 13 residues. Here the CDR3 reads CASGQGGTDTQYF. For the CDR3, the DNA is TGTGCCAGCGGGCAGGGGGGAACAGATACGCAGTATTTT.

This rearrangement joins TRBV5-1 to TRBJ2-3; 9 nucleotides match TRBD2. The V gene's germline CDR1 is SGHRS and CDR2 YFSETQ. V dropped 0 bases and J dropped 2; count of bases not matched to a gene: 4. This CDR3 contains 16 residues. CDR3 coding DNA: TGCGCCAGCAGCTTGGTTGCGGGAGGGTTCACAGATACGCAGTATTTT. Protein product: CASSLVAGGFTDTQYF.

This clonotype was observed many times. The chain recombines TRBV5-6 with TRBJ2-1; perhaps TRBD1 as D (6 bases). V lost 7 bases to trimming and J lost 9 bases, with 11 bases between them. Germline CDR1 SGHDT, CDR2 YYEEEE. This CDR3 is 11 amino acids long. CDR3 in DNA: TGTGCCAGCCAACAGGGCTCTGAGCAGTTCTTC. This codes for CASQQGSEQFF.

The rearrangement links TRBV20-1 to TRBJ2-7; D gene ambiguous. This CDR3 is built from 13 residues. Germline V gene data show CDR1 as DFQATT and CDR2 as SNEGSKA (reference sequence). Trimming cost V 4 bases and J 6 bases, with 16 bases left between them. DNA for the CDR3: TGCAGTGCTACAGGACCTGGGGTCAGCGAGCAGTACTTC. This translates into CSATGPGVSEQYF.

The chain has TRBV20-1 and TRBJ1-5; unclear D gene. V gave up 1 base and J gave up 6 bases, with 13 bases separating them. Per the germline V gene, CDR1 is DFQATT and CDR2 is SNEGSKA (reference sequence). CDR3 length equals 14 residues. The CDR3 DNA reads TGCAGTGCTAGAGGGGGTCAGTACGGTCAGCCCCAGCATTTT. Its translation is CSARGGQYGQPQHF.

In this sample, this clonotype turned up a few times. The CDR3 bases are TGCGCCAGCAGCTCGCGGTCGGCTCGGGGGGCTTTCTTT. Its translation is CASSSRSARGAFF. V gene TRBV5-1 combines with J gene TRBJ1-1; D may be TRBD1 (5 bases). This CDR3 has 13 amino acids. Germline V lookup: CDR1 SGHRS, CDR2 YFSETQ. V lost 3 bases and J lost 11, with 17 bases in between.

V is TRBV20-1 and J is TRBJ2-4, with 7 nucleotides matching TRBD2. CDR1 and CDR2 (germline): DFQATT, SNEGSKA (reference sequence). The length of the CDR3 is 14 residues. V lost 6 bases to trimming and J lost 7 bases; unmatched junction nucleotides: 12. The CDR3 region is CSAYLTGRENIQYF. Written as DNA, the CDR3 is TGCAGTGCGTATTTGACGGGGCGGGAGAACATTCAGTACTTC.

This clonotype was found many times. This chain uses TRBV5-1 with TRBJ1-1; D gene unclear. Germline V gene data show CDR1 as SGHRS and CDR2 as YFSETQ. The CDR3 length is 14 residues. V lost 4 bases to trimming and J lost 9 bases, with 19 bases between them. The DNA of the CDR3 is TGCGCCAGCAGCCTGGAGGCAGGCAACGCCAAAGCTTTCTTT. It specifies CASSLEAGNAKAFF. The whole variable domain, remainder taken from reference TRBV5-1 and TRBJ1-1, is KAGVTQTPRYLIKTRGQQVTLSCSPISGHRSVSWYQQTPGQGLQFLFEYFSETQRNKGNFPGRFSGRQFSNSRSEMNVSTLELGDSALYLCASSLEAGNAKAFFGQGTRLTVV.

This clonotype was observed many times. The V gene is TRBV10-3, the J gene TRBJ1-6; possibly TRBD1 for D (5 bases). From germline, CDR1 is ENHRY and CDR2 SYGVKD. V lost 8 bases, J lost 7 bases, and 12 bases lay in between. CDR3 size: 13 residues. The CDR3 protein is CAISGRLNSPLHF. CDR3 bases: TGTGCCATCTCGGGACGTCTAAATTCACCCCTCCACTTT.

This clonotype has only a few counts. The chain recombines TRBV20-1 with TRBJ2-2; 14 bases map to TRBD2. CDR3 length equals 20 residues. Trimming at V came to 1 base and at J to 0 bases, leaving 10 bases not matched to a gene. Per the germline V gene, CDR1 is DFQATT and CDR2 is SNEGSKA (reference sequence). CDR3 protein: CSARVYRTSGGPSNTGELFF. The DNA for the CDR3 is TGCAGTGCTAGAGTCTATAGGACTAGCGGGGGGCCTTCGAACACCGGGGAGCTGTTTTTT.

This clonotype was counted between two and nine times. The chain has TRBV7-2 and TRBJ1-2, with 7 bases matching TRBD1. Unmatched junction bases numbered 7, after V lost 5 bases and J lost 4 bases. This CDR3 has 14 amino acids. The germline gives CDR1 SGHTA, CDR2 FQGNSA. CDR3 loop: CASSGAGQFYGYTF. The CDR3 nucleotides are TGTGCCAGCAGCGGAGCGGGACAGTTCTATGGCTACACCTTC.

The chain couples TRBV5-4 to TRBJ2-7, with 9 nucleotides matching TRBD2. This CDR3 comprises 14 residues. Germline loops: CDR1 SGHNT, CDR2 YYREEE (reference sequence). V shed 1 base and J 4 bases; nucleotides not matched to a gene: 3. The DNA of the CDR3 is TGTGCCAGCAGCTTGTCCAGCGGGAGGTACGAGCAGTACTTC. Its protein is CASSLSSGRYEQYF.

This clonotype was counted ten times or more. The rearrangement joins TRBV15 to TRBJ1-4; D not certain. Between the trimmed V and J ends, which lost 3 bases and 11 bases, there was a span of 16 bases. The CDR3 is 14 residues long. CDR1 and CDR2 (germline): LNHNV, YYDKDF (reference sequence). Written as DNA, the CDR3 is TGTGCCACCAGCAGCCCTTCGGGCGGGTTGAAACTGTTTTTT. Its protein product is CATSSPSGGLKLFF.

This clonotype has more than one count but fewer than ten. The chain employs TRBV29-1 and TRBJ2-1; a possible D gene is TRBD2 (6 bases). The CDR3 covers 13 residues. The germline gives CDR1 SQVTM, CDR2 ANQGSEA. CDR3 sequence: CSASGGVGDEQFF. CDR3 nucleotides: TGCAGTGCCTCCGGCGGGGTTGGGGATGAGCAGTTCTTC.

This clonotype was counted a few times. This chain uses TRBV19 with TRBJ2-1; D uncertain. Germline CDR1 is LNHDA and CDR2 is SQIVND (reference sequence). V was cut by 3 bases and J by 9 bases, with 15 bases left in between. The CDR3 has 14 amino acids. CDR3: CASSIPSIWGEQFF. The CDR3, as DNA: TGTGCCAGTAGTATTCCCTCCATTTGGGGTGAGCAGTTCTTC.